What follows is one T cell receptor (beta chain) and its context. CDR1 and CDR2 from the germline V gene are SGHRS and YFSETQ. CDR3 size: 15 residues. With V trimmed by 3 bases and J by 1 base, 7 bases remained unmatched. This specimen belongs to a study of cytomegalovirus exposure and HLA in healthy donors. As for the study in general: From about 170 million T cells, an earlier analysis saw roughly 120 million unique TCR beta sequences. HLA-typed donors were the source of about 85 million unique TCRs held in an early data release.

Both 60 Vbeta primers and 13 Jbeta primers went into the PCR. The assay was immunoSEQ multiplex PCR, and TCRdb's table has in-frame clones only and misses some. Altogether about 170,000 clones are present, approximately 81% being singletons, with the ten largest covering about 2.5%. The chain uses TRBV5-1 and TRBJ2-7; TRBD1 matches at 7 bases. Material: PBMCs. The source is a man in his thirties or forties in good health and CMV-seropositive. As DNA, the CDR3 is TGCGCCAGCAGCTCAGCCCCGGGACAGTCCTACGAGCAGTACTTC. Its translation is CASSSAPGQSYEQYF.